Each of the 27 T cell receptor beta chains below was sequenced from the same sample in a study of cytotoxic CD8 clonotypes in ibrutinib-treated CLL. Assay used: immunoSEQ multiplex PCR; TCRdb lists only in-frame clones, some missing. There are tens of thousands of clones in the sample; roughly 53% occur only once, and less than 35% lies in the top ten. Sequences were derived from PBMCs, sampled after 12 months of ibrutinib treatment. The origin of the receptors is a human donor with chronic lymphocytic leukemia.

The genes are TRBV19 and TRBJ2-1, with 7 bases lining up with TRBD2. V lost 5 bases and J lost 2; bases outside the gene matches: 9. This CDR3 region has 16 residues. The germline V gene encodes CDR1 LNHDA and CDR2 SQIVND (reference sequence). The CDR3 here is CASSGTSSGAYNEQFF. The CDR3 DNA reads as TGTGCCAGTAGTGGAACTTCTAGCGGCGCCTACAATGAGCAGTTCTTC.

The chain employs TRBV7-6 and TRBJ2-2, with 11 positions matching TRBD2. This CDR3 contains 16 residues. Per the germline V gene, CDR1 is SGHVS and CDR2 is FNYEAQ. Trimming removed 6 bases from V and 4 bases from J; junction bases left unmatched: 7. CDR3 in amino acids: CASRMWTSGSTGELFF. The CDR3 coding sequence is TGTGCCAGCAGAATGTGGACTAGCGGGTCCACCGGGGAGCTGTTTTTT.

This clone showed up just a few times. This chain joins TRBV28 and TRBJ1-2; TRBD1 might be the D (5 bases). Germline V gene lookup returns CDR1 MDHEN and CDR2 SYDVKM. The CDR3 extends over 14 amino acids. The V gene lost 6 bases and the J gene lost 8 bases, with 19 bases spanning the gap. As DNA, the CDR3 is TGTGCCAGCAGCGTCGATTTAGGGGATAGGGGCTACACCTTC. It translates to CASSVDLGDRGYTF.

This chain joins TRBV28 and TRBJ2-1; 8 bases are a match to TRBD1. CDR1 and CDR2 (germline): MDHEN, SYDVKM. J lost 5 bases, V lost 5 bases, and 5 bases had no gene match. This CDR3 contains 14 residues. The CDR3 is CASSQGQVNNEQFF. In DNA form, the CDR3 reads TGTGCCAGCAGTCAGGGACAGGTTAACAATGAGCAGTTCTTC.

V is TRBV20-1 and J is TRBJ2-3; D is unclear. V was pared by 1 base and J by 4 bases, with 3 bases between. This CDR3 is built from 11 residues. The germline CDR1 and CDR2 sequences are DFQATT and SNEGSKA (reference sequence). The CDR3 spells CSARGPDTQYF. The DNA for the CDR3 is TGCAGTGCTAGAGGACCAGATACGCAGTATTTT.

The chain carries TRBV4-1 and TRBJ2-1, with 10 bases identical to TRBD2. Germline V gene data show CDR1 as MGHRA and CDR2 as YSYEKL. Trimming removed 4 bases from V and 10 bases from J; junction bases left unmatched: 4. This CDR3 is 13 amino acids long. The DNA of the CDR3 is TGCGCCAGCAGCCTATTGACTAGCGGGGAGCAGTTCTTC. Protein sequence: CASSLLTSGEQFF.

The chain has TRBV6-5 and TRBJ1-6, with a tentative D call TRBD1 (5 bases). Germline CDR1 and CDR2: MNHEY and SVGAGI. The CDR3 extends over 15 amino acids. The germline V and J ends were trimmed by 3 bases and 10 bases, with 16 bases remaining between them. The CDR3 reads CASSYGGFRYSPLHF. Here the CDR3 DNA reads TGTGCCAGCAGTTATGGGGGGTTCAGGTACTCACCCCTCCACTTT.

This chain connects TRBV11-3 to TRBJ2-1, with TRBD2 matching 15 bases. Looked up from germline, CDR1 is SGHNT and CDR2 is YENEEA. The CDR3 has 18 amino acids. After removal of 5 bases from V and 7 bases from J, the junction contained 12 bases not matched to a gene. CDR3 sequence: CASSHRGLAGGLANEQFF. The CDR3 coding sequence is TGTGCCAGCAGCCACCGAGGACTAGCGGGAGGGTTGGCGAATGAGCAGTTCTTC.

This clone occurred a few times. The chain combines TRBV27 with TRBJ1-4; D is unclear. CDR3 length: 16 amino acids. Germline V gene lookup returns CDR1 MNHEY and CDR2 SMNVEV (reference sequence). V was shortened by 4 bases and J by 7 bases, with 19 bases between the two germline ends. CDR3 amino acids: CASSSQTVDTGEKLFF. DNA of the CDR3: TGTGCCAGCAGTTCCCAGACCGTAGACACTGGTGAAAAACTGTTTTTT.

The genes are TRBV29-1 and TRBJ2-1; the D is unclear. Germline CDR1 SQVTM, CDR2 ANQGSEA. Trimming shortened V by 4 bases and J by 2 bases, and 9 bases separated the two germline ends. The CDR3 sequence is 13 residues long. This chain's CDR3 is CSVVRTAYNEQFF. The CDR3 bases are TGCAGCGTTGTCCGTACGGCCTACAATGAGCAGTTCTTC.

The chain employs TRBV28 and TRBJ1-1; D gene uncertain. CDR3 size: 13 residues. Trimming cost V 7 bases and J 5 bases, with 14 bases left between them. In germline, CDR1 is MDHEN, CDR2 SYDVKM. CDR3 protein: CASTTRGRTEAFF. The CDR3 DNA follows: TGTGCCAGCACCACCCGAGGACGAACTGAAGCTTTCTTT.

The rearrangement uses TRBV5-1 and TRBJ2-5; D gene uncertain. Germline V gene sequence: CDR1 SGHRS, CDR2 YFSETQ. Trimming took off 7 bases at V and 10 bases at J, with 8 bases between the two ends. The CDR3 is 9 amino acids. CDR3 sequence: CASEVDQYF. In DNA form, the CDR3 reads TGCGCCAGCGAGGTAGACCAGTACTTC.

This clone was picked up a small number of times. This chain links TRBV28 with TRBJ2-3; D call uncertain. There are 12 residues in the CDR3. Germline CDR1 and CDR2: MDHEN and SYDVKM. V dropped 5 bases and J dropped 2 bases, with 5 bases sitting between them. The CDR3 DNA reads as TGTGCCAGCAGTCAAAACACAGATACGCAGTATTTT. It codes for CASSQNTDTQYF.

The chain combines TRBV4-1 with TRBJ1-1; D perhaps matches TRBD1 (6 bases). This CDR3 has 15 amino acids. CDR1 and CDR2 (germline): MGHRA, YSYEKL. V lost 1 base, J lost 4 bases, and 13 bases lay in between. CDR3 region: CASSQGTGRATEAFF. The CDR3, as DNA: TGCGCCAGCAGCCAAGGAACAGGGCGGGCCACTGAAGCTTTCTTT.

DNA of the CDR3: TGCAGCGTTGCGACACGTCCCAACACCTACGAGCAGTACTTC. Translating it yields CSVATRPNTYEQYF. V is TRBV29-1 and J is TRBJ2-7; no clear D gene. Germline values: CDR1 SQVTM, CDR2 ANQGSEA. With 4 bases removed from V and 2 bases from J, the gap between germline ends came to 15 bases. CDR3 size: 14 residues.

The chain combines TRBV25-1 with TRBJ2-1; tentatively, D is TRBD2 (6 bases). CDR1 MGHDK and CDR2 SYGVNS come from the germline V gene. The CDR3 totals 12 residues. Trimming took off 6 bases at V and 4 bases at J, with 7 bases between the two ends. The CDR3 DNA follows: TGTGCCAGCAGGGGGACTTACAATGAGCAGTTCTTC. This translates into CASRGTYNEQFF.

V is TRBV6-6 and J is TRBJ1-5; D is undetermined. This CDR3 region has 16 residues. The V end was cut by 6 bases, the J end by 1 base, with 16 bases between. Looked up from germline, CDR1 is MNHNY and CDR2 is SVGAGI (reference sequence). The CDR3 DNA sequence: TGTGCCAGCAGCCCCAGGAGTGTGGGAAGCAATCAGCCCCAGCATTTT. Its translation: CASSPRSVGSNQPQHF.

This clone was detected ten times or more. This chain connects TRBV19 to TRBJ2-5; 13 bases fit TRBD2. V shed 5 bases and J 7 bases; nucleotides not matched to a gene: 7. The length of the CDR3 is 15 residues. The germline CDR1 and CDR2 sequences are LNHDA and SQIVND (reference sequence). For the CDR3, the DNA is TGTGCCAGTAGTGTACTAGCGGGAGGGCCTGTGACCCAGTACTTC. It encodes CASSVLAGGPVTQYF. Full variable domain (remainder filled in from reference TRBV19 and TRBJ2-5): DGGITQSPKYLFRKEGQNVTLSCEQNLNHDAMYWYRQDPGQGLRLIYYSQIVNDFQKGDIAEGYSVSREKKESFPLTVTSAQKNPTAFYLCASSVLAGGPVTQYFGPGTRLLVL.

The CDR3 bases are TGTGCCAGCAGCGTAGGAGGGGGGAACTATGGCTACACCTTC. Amino acids: CASSVGGGNYGYTF. The V and J genes are TRBV9 and TRBJ1-2; weak D call: TRBD1 (6 bases). The V and J ends lost 0 bases and 2 bases respectively, with 8 bases between them. The CDR3 consists of 14 residues. The germline CDR1 and CDR2 sequences are SGDLS and YYNGEE.

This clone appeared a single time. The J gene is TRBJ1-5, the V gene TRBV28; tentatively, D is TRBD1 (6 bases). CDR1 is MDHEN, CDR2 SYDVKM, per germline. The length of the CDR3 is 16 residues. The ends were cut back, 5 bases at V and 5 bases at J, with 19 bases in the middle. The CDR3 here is CASSPRGGGMHQPQHF. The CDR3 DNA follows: TGTGCCAGCAGTCCCCGGGGAGGGGGAATGCATCAGCCCCAGCATTTT.

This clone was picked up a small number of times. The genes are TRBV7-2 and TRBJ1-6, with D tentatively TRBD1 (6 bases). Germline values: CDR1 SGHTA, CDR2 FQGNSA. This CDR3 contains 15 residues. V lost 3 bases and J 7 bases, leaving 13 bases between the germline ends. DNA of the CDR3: TGTGCCAGCAGCTTTCCTGCAGGGACAAATTCACCCCTCCACTTT. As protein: CASSFPAGTNSPLHF.

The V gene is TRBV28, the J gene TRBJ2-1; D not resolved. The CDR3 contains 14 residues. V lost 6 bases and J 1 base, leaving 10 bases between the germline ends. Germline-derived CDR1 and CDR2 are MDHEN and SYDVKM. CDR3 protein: CASRGRPSYNEQFF. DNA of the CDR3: TGTGCCAGCAGAGGGCGGCCGTCCTACAATGAGCAGTTCTTC. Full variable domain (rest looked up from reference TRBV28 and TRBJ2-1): DVKVTQSSRYLVKRTGEKVFLECVQDMDHENMFWYRQDPGLGLRLIYFSYDVKMKEKGDIPEGYSVSREKKERFSLILESASTNQTSMYLCASRGRPSYNEQFFGPGTRLTVL.

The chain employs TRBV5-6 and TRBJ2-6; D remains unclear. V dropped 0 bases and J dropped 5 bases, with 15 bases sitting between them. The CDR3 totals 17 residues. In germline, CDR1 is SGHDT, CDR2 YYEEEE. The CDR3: CASSLEEQSGWANVLTF. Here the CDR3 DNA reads TGTGCCAGCAGCTTGGAAGAACAGTCCGGCTGGGCCAACGTCCTGACTTTC. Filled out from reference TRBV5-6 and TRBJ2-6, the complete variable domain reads DAGVTQSPTHLIKTRGQQVTLRCSPKSGHDTVSWYQQALGQGPQFIFQYYEEEERQRGNFPDRFSGHQFPNYSSELNVNALLLGDSALYLCASSLEEQSGWANVLTFGAGSRLTVL.

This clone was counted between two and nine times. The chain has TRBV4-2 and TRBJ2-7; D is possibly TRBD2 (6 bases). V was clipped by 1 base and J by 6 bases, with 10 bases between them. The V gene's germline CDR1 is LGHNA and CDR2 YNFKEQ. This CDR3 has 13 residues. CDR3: CASSQAMGGEQYF. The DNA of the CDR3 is TGTGCCAGCAGCCAAGCCATGGGGGGCGAGCAGTACTTC.

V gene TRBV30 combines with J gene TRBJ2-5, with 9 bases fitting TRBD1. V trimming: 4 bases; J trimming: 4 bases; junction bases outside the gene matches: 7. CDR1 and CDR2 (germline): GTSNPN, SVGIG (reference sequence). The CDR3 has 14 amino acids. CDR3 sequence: CAWTKGQGIETQYF. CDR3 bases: TGTGCCTGGACTAAAGGACAGGGGATAGAGACCCAGTACTTC.

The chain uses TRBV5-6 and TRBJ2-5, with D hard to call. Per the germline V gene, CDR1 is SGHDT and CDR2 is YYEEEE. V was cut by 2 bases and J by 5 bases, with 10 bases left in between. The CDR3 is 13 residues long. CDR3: CASSFTAVETQYF. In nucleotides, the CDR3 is TGTGCCAGCAGCTTTACAGCAGTTGAGACCCAGTACTTC. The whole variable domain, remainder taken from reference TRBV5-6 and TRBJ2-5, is DAGVTQSPTHLIKTRGQQVTLRCSPKSGHDTVSWYQQALGQGPQFIFQYYEEEERQRGNFPDRFSGHQFPNYSSELNVNALLLGDSALYLCASSFTAVETQYFGPGTRLLVL.

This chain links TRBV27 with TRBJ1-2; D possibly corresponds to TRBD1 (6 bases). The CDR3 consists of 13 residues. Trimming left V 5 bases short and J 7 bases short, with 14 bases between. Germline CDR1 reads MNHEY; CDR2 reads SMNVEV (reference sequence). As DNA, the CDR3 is TGTGCCAGCAGTCCACAGGGATCGGGTGGCTACACCTTC. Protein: CASSPQGSGGYTF.